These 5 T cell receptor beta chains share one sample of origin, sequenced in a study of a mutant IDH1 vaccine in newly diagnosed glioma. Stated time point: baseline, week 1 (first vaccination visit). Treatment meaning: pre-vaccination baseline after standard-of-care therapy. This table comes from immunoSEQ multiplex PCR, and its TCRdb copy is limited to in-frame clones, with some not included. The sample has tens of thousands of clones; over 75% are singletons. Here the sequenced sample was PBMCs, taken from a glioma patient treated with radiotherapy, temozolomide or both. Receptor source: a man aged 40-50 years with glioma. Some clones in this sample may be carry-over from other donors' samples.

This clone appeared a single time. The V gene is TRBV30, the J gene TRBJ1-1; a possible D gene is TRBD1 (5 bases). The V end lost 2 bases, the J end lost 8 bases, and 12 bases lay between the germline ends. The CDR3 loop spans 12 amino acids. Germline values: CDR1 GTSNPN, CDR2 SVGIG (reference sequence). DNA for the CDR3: TGTGCCTGGAGTCCGGGGGGGTACGAAGCTTTCTTT. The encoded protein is CAWSPGGYEAFF.

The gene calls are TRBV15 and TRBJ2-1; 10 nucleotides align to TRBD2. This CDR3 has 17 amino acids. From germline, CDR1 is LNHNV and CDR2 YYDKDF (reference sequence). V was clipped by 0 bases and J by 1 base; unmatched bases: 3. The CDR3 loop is CATSREILAGSYNEQFF. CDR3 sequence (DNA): TGTGCCACCAGCAGAGAGATACTAGCGGGGTCCTACAATGAGCAGTTCTTC. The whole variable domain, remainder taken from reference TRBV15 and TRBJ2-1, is DAMVIQNPRYQVTQFGKPVTLSCSQTLNHNVMYWYQQKSSQAPKLLFHYYDKDFNNEADTPDNFQSRRPNTSFCFLDIRSPGLGDTAMYLCATSREILAGSYNEQFFGPGTRLTVL.

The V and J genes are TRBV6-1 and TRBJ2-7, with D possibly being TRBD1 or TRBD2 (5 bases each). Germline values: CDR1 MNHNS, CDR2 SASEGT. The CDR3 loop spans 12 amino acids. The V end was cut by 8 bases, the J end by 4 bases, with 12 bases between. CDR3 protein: CASGRDGYEQYF. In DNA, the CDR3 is TGTGCCAGCGGTCGGGACGGTTACGAGCAGTACTTC.

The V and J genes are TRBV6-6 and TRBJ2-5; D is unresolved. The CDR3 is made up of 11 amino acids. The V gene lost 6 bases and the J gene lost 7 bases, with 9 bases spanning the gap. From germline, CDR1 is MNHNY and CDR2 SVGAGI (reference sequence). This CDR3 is CASSPGRTQYF. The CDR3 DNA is TGTGCCAGCAGCCCCGGTCGGACCCAGTACTTC.

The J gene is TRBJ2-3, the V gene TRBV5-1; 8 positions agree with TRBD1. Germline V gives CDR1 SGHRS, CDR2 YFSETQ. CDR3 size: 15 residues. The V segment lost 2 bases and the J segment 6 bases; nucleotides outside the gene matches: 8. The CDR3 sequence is CASSFAGGFGDTQYF. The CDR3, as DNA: TGCGCCAGCAGCTTTGCAGGGGGCTTTGGGGATACGCAGTATTTT. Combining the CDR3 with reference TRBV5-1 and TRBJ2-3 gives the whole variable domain KAGVTQTPRYLIKTRGQQVTLSCSPISGHRSVSWYQQTPGQGLQFLFEYFSETQRNKGNFPGRFSGRQFSNSRSEMNVSTLELGDSALYLCASSFAGGFGDTQYFGPGTRLTVL.